This TCR beta chain appears in the sequencing data of a study of response to subunit inactivated influenza vaccine. Each CDR3 protein gets one entry after TCRdb re-called the RT-PCR reads with MiXCR. The sample consists of 290,000 or so distinct CDR3 sequences, about 20% of them appearing once. This CDR3 is 15 amino acids long. Germline CDR1 is MGHRA and CDR2 is YSYEKL. J was trimmed by 6 bases and V by 5 bases; bases with no gene match: 12. Regarding this clonotype: What it binds is unknown.

Study-level findings and limits: The authors put forward the suggestion that each seasonal influenza vaccination may bring in only a limited number of new T cells.

The TCR originated in a man aged 50 to 75 who received an inactivated influenza vaccine. V gene TRBV4-1 combines with J gene TRBJ1-1; 7 nucleotides line up with TRBD1. This specimen was PBMCs from blood, taken less than 22 months after vaccination. CDR3 sequence (DNA): TGCGCCAGCAGCTACCGACAGGGTAAGCAAGCTGAAGCTTTCTTT. It is translated as CASSYRQGKQAEAFF.